The clone carrying this T cell receptor (beta chain) appeared a few times. Its antigen is unknown. The source of the sample is a study of cytomegalovirus exposure and HLA in healthy donors. Regarding the study as a whole: Analyses of presence/absence relied on an assumption of roughly uniform sequencing depth across donors. It emerged from a later analysis that several of the most significant clusters appeared to be linked to common viral pathogens.

PCR was performed using 60 Vbeta and 13 Jbeta primers. Libraries were prepared by immunoSEQ multiplex PCR; TCRdb keeps only in-frame clonotypes and omits some of them. The sample has about 240,000 clones; approximately 80% are singletons. CDR3 length equals 15 residues. J gave up 4 bases and V 4 bases, and 9 bases lay outside the gene matches. Germline CDR1 SGHVS, CDR2 FQNEAQ. The source is a woman aged 60 to 75 in good health and CMV-seropositive. The source material was PBMCs. The V call is TRBV7-8, the J call TRBJ1-2; 7 bases are shared with TRBD1. The chain's CDR3 is CASSSWDSPLYGYTF. In DNA form, the CDR3 reads TGTGCCAGCAGCTCCTGGGACAGCCCGCTCTATGGCTACACCTTC.